This entry describes one T cell receptor (beta chain). What it recognizes is unknown. The sample belongs to a study of early stage breast cancer tumors. Across the study: Of fewer than 20 invasive breast tumors, about a dozen were hormone receptor-positive, HER2-negative. Average read coverage per sample was approximately 9.1-fold. Findings and limits, study-wide: In about 90% of the 16 patients, blood comparison separated tumor from normal breast.

With 3 bases removed from V and 5 bases from J, the gap between germline ends came to 13 bases. The CDR3 has 15 residues. Germline V gene sequence: CDR1 SGHDN, CDR2 FVKESK. Each sample had two DNA replicates, 0.5 to 0.65 ug blood or about 1.4 ug tissue. TCRdb's table, derived via immunoSEQ multiplex PCR, lists solely in-frame clones and lacks some. Counted here are a few thousand clones, 65% to 80% occurring once; the ten biggest clones make up more than 15%. The chain combines TRBV14 with TRBJ2-2; D possibly corresponds to TRBD1 (5 bases). The TCR originated in a person aged 40-50 years with breast cancer. The sample consisted of breast tumor tissue. The CDR3 DNA sequence: TGTGCCAGCAGCCAGCTCAGGGCACGGACCGGGGAGCTGTTTTTT. Protein product: CASSQLRARTGELFF.